Shown below are 12 T cell receptor beta chains from a single sample sequenced in a study of T-cell reconstitution after alpha-beta-depleted transplantation in children listed by TCRdb under 2016. The treatment or condition label, as the study defines it: allogeneic hematopoietic cell transplantation with graft depleted of TCRalphabeta T cells and CD19 B cells. The protocol used for the library was PCR. This sample was sequenced with an Illumina HiSeq 2500. Molecular barcoding was employed in the preparation of TCR libraries, with unique molecular identifiers being used to normalize TCRbeta repertoire quantification. TCRdb applied fastp at Q25 and MiXCR to the public reads, then kept only in-frame beta chains. Entries that share a CDR3 protein sequence are merged under the most common genes and DNA. The sample table contains more than 500,000 distinct CDR3 sequences; only one count was recorded for about an eighth of them. The biggest ten clones account for about 14% of the sample.

This specimen consisted of PBMCs, mostly from graft donor cells, obtained 180 days after TCRalphabeta/CD19-depleted stem cell transplant. These receptors all stem from a female patient younger than 10 who had a stem cell transplant for aplastic anemia, so the T cells may come from the graft donor.

This chain joins TRBV14 and TRBJ2-5; no clear D gene. Trimming shortened V by 3 bases and J by 5 bases, and 25 bases separated the two germline ends. The CDR3 is 18 residues long. Germline V lookup: CDR1 SGHDN, CDR2 FVKESK. The CDR3 here is CASSQPKRPDLHWETQYF. CDR3 coding DNA: TGTGCCAGCAGCCAGCCCAAACGGCCGGACCTCCATTGGGAGACCCAGTACTTC.

Notes on this clonotype: A read error may produce the germline difference seen at one junction end. The chain combines TRBV7-3 with TRBJ2-1; 7 bases match TRBD2. CDR1 is SGHTA and CDR2 is FQGTGA in the germline V gene. CDR3 length equals 15 residues. CDR3 sequence reads: CASSPNGGGSNAQFF. The CDR3 DNA follows: TGTGCCAGCAGCCCCAATGGCGGCGGGAGCAATGCGCAGTTCTTC.

This clonotype turned up a few times. V is TRBV28 and J is TRBJ2-1; weak D call: TRBD2 (6 bases). The V end was cut by 3 bases, the J end by 3 bases, with 9 bases between. The CDR3 has 14 residues. Germline V lookup: CDR1 MDHEN, CDR2 SYDVKM. The CDR3 spells CASSLISGYNEQFF. CDR3 DNA: TGTGCCAGCAGTTTGATTAGCGGCTACAATGAGCAGTTCTTC.

This clonotype occurred many times. The chain combines TRBV6-4 with TRBJ2-3; no clear D gene. V lost 3 bases, J lost 2 bases, and 12 bases lay in between. The CDR3 totals 15 residues. The germline CDR1 and CDR2 sequences are MRHNA and SNTAGT. The CDR3 sequence is CASSERPSFTDTQYF. In DNA, the CDR3 is TGTGCCAGCAGTGAGAGACCTTCCTTCACAGATACGCAGTATTTT.

The chain combines TRBV28 with TRBJ2-4; possibly TRBD1 for D (6 bases). V was cut by 1 base and J by 1 base, with 11 bases left in between. The CDR3 loop spans 16 amino acids. Germline V gene data show CDR1 as MDHEN and CDR2 as SYDVKM. The CDR3 spells CASSLSHTGAKNIQYF. DNA for the CDR3: TGTGCCAGCAGTTTATCTCATACAGGGGCCAAAAACATTCAGTACTTC.

The V call is TRBV11-2, the J call TRBJ2-1, with a tentative D call TRBD1 (5 bases). V lost 3 bases and J 1 base, leaving 13 bases between the germline ends. CDR3 length equals 16 residues. The germline gives CDR1 SGHAT, CDR2 FQNNGV. CDR3 region: CASSFHLGVSYNEQFF. The CDR3 nucleotides are TGTGCCAGCAGCTTTCACCTAGGGGTGTCCTACAATGAGCAGTTCTTC.

There are many counts of this clonotype. J is TRBJ1-2 and V is TRBV6-5; possible D gene TRBD1, 5 bases. CDR1 MNHEY and CDR2 SVGAGI come from the germline V gene. This CDR3 has 12 residues. Trimming shortened V by 6 bases and J by 4 bases, and 9 bases separated the two germline ends. CDR3 in amino acids: CASRGASYGYTF. The CDR3 DNA reads TGTGCCAGCAGAGGGGCGAGCTATGGCTACACCTTC.

This clonotype was counted ten times or more. The V and J genes are TRBV5-1 and TRBJ2-1; 9 bases align to TRBD1. This CDR3 region has 14 residues. Germline CDR1 SGHRS, CDR2 YFSETQ. V was pared by 0 bases and J by 7 bases, with 2 bases of the junction left unmatched. The CDR3 region is CASSLGTGDNEQFF. The DNA for the CDR3 is TGCGCCAGCAGCTTGGGGACAGGGGATAATGAGCAGTTCTTC.

A remark on this clonotype: The CDR3 ends on some other residue instead of the conserved phenylalanine or tryptophan, so this is likely a read error. The rearrangement joins TRBV7-2 to TRBJ1-3; 8 nucleotides line up with TRBD1. The germline CDR1 and CDR2 sequences are SGHTA and FQGNSA. Trimming took 5 bases from V and 3 from J; bases not matched to a gene: 9. This CDR3 is built from 16 residues. The CDR3, as DNA: TGTGCCAGCAGCCCGGGACAGGTTTATGATGGAAACACCATATATTTG. It codes for CASSPGQVYDGNTIYL.

This clonotype occurred a few times. The rearrangement links TRBV28 to TRBJ1-4; D unclear. CDR1 is MDHEN and CDR2 is SYDVKM in the germline V gene. CDR3 length equals 15 residues. With 5 bases removed from V and 0 bases from J, the gap between germline ends came to 10 bases. The DNA for the CDR3 is TGTGCCAGCAGTAAGCTGGATGCAACTAATGAAAAACTGTTTTTT. Its translation: CASSKLDATNEKLFF.

The V gene is TRBV20-1, the J gene TRBJ1-5, with TRBD1 matching 7 bases. The V and J ends lost 5 bases and 3 bases, in that order; junction bases with no gene match: 16. Germline V CDR1 and CDR2: DFQATT, SNEGSKA (reference sequence). This CDR3 is 17 amino acids long. The CDR3 DNA sequence: TGCAGTGCTCTGGAGACAGGGCTGAATATCAACAATCAGCCCCAGCATTTT. Residues: CSALETGLNINNQPQHF.

This sequence joins TRBV11-2 and TRBJ2-5; 9 positions match TRBD2. The germline CDR1 and CDR2 sequences are SGHAT and FQNNGV. CDR3 length equals 13 residues. With V trimmed by 5 bases and J by 4 bases, 2 bases remained unmatched. The DNA for the CDR3 is TGTGCCAGCAGCGGAGCGGGAGGAGAGACCCAGTACTTC. Encoded protein: CASSGAGGETQYF.